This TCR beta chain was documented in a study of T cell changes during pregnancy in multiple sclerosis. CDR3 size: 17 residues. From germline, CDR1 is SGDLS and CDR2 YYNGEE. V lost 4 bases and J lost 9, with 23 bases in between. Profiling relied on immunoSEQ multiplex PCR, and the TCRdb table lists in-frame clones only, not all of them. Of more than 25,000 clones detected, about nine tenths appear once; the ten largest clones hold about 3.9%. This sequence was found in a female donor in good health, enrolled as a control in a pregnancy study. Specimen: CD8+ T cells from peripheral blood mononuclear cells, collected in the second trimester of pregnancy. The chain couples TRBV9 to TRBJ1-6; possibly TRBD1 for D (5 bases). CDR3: CASSSSGRAPRSSPLHF. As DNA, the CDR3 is TGTGCCAGCAGCTCCTCGGGCAGGGCCCCCCGGAGTTCACCCCTCCACTTT.